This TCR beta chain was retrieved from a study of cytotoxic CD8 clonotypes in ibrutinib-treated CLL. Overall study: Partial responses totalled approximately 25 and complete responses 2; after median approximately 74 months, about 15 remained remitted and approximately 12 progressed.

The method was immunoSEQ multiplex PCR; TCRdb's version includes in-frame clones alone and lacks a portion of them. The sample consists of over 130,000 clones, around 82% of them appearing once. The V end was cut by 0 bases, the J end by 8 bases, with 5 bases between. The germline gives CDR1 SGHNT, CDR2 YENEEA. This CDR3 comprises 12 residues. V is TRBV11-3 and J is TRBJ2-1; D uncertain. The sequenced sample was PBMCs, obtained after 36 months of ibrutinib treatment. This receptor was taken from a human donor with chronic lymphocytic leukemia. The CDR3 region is CASSLDDYEQFF. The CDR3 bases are TGTGCCAGCAGCTTAGACGATTATGAGCAGTTCTTC.